This TCR beta chain emerged from a study of blood T cell repertoires in COVID-19. Trimming removed 8 bases at V and 3 bases at J, with 11 bases between. This CDR3 region has 12 residues. CDR1 and CDR2 (germline): MDHEN, SYDVKM. In the study's own analysis: Estimation of nucleated cell counts was performed using reference gene primer amplification. Sequencing used immunoSEQ multiplex PCR; TCRdb keeps in-frame clones, though not all of them. Clone size and the V and J calls come from that table; the DNA yielded D and trimming. The data hold nearly 95,000 clones, with more than 65% observed a single time.

This clonotype originated in a human donor in a cohort sampled during active COVID-19. The sequenced sample was peripheral blood. The rearrangement joins TRBV28 to TRBJ2-7; a weak D match, TRBD1 (6 bases). The CDR3 loop is CASANRVYEQYF. The CDR3 DNA reads TGTGCCAGCGCTAACAGGGTCTACGAGCAGTACTTC.